The 24 T cell receptor beta chains below come from one sample, sequenced in a study of T cell changes during pregnancy in multiple sclerosis. Sequencing was performed with immunoSEQ multiplex PCR; in TCRdb, only in-frame clones are kept and a portion is missing. The table records around 28,000 clones, over 75% of them present only once. Specimen: CD8+ T cells from peripheral blood mononuclear cells, collected in the second trimester of pregnancy. The receptors come from a female donor with multiple sclerosis, enrolled in a pregnancy study.

The genes are TRBV20-1 and TRBJ2-7, with 7 bases fitting TRBD1. Trimming removed 7 bases from V and 4 bases from J; junction bases left unmatched: 4. The CDR3 length is 11 residues. Per germline, CDR1 DFQATT and CDR2 SNEGSKA (reference sequence). This CDR3 reads CSVSQGYEQYF. The CDR3 DNA is TGCAGTGTCTCACAGGGGTACGAGCAGTACTTC.

This chain joins TRBV4-1 and TRBJ2-1; 12 nucleotides agree with TRBD1. V lost 4 bases to trimming and J lost 7 bases; unmatched junction nucleotides: 2. Germline CDR1 MGHRA, CDR2 YSYEKL. This CDR3 has 14 residues. CDR3 protein: CASSPGQGANEQFF. The CDR3 region has the DNA TGCGCCAGCAGCCCGGGACAGGGGGCAAATGAGCAGTTCTTC.

V and J are TRBV6-1 and TRBJ2-1; 15 nucleotides line up with TRBD2. V was clipped by 7 bases and J by 12 bases; unmatched bases: 7. This CDR3 is built from 14 residues. Germline CDR1 reads MNHNS; CDR2 reads SASEGT. The DNA of the CDR3 is TGTGCCAGCACCGGACTAGCGGGAGGGGTGGGGCAGTTCTTC. Its translation is CASTGLAGGVGQFF.

This clone was recorded a few times. This chain connects TRBV6-4 to TRBJ2-1; TRBD2 matches at 10 bases. CDR1 is MRHNA, CDR2 SNTAGT, per germline. The CDR3 consists of 15 residues. The V segment lost 5 bases and the J segment 0 bases; nucleotides outside the gene matches: 1. The CDR3 sequence is CASSRTSGSYNEQFF. CDR3 sequence (DNA): TGTGCCAGCAGTCGGACTAGCGGCTCCTACAATGAGCAGTTCTTC.

The J gene is TRBJ1-5, the V gene TRBV2; 7 bases match TRBD1. V trimming: 6 bases; J trimming: 3 bases; junction bases outside the gene matches: 5. Germline values: CDR1 SNHLY, CDR2 FYNNEI. The CDR3 sequence is 14 residues long. CDR3 region: CASRRRGFNQPQHF. The CDR3 DNA reads as TGTGCCAGCAGGCGCAGGGGGTTCAATCAGCCCCAGCATTTT. Combining the CDR3 with reference TRBV2 and TRBJ1-5 gives the whole variable domain EPEVTQTPSHQVTQMGQEVILRCVPISNHLYFYWYRQILGQKVEFLVSFYNNEISEKSEIFDDQFSVERPDGSNFTLKIRSTKLEDSAMYFCASRRRGFNQPQHFGDGTRLSIL.

V is TRBV10-3 and J is TRBJ2-3; 10 bases fit TRBD2. This CDR3 has 14 amino acids. After removal of 6 bases from V and 6 bases from J, the junction contained 6 bases not matched to a gene. CDR1 is ENHRY, CDR2 SYGVKD, per germline. The CDR3, as DNA: TGTGCCATCAGCGCTAGCGGGGGCGCGGATACGCAGTATTTT. This sequence encodes CAISASGGADTQYF.

This CDR3 reads CASSFRTGTVTGELFF. CDR3 nucleotides: TGTGCCAGCAGTTTCAGGACAGGGACAGTCACCGGGGAGCTGTTTTTT. The chain couples TRBV6-5 to TRBJ2-2; 8 bases agree with TRBD1. CDR1 and CDR2 (germline): MNHEY, SVGAGI. The J segment lost 4 bases and the V segment lost 4 bases, leaving 8 bases of the junction unmatched. The CDR3 contains 16 residues.

V usage is TRBV7-2 and J usage is TRBJ2-7; 8 bases are shared with TRBD2. The ends lost 5 bases at V and 7 bases at J; junction bases unmatched: 16. Germline CDR1 SGHTA, CDR2 FQGNSA. The CDR3 is made up of 16 amino acids. The CDR3 loop reads CASSAWTSRYSGEQYF. The CDR3 DNA reads TGTGCCAGCAGCGCATGGACTAGCAGATACTCGGGGGAGCAGTACTTC.

This clone was found once. The V and J genes are TRBV2 and TRBJ2-2, with D possibly matching TRBD2 (5 bases). V was clipped by 2 bases and J by 3 bases, with 16 bases between them. The CDR3 runs to 17 residues. Germline V gene lookup returns CDR1 SNHLY and CDR2 FYNNEI. CDR3 DNA: TGTGCCAGCAGTGAACCTGGGAGTAATCCCTACACCGGGGAGCTGTTTTTT. This translates into CASSEPGSNPYTGELFF.

This chain connects TRBV7-9 to TRBJ2-7; weak D call: TRBD2 (5 bases). The CDR3 consists of 16 residues. Germline V gene lookup returns CDR1 SEHNR and CDR2 FQNEAQ (reference sequence). Between the trimmed V and J ends, which lost 4 bases and 1 base, there was a span of 17 bases. The DNA for the CDR3 is TGTGCCAGCAGCTCCTCGGACGGACTCATGTCCTACGAGCAGTACTTC. This translates into CASSSSDGLMSYEQYF.

The table lists this clone with a few counts. The chain links TRBV4-1 to TRBJ2-7; D may be TRBD1 (5 bases). CDR1 is MGHRA, CDR2 YSYEKL, per germline. The CDR3 covers 14 residues. V lost 1 base, J lost 3 bases, and 10 bases lay in between. The CDR3 region is CASSQGGRNYEQYF. CDR3 in DNA: TGCGCCAGCAGCCAAGGGGGCAGAAACTACGAGCAGTACTTC.

V usage is TRBV4-1 and J usage is TRBJ1-2; 7 bases are shared with TRBD1. From germline, CDR1 is MGHRA and CDR2 YSYEKL. The CDR3 is made up of 13 amino acids. With V trimmed by 1 base and J by 7 bases, 3 bases remained unmatched. This CDR3 is CASSQAYRGGYTF. CDR3 coding DNA: TGCGCCAGCAGCCAAGCCTACAGGGGTGGCTACACCTTC.

This clone was detected only once. The chain joins TRBV7-2 to TRBJ2-1; D might be TRBD2 (6 bases). Trimming removed 1 base at V and 0 bases at J, with 7 bases between. The length of the CDR3 is 15 residues. The germline V gene encodes CDR1 SGHTA and CDR2 FQGNSA. CDR3 amino acids: CASSLDGSSYNEQFF. Here the CDR3 DNA reads TGTGCCAGCAGCTTAGACGGGAGCTCCTACAATGAGCAGTTCTTC. Variable domain in full (rest from reference TRBV7-2 and TRBJ2-1): GAGVSQSPSNKVTEKGKDVELRCDPISGHTALYWYRQSLGQGLEFLIYFQGNSAPDKSGLPSDRFSAERTGGSVSTLTIQRTQQEDSAVYLCASSLDGSSYNEQFFGPGTRLTVL.

The chain employs TRBV7-2 and TRBJ1-2; TRBD1 agrees at 11 bases. The CDR3 extends over 13 amino acids. The germline V gene encodes CDR1 SGHTA and CDR2 FQGNSA. Trimming at V came to 5 bases and at J to 12 bases, leaving 8 bases not matched to a gene. CDR3 loop: CASSLPDRGRDTF. In nucleotides, the CDR3 is TGTGCCAGCAGCCTCCCGGACAGGGGGCGGGACACCTTC.

The count of this clone is one. V and J are TRBV11-3 and TRBJ2-7; D not resolved. The V end lost 2 bases, the J end lost 5 bases, and 10 bases lay between the germline ends. This CDR3 comprises 13 residues. Germline values: CDR1 SGHNT, CDR2 YENEEA. Here the CDR3 DNA reads TGTGCCAGCAGCTTATATAACAGCCACGAGCAGTACTTC. It translates to CASSLYNSHEQYF. The whole variable domain, filled in from reference TRBV11-3 and TRBJ2-7, reads EAGVVQSPRYKIIEKKQPVAFWCNPISGHNTLYWYLQNLGQGPELLIRYENEEAVDDSQLPKDRFSAERLKGVDSTLKIQPAELGDSAVYLCASSLYNSHEQYFGPGTRLTVT.

This clone is a singleton in its sample. The gene calls are TRBV13 and TRBJ2-1; 9 nucleotides match TRBD2. V gave up 5 bases and J gave up 4 bases; unmatched junction bases: 6. The CDR3 loop spans 15 amino acids. Germline CDR1 PRHDT, CDR2 FYEKMQ (reference sequence). The CDR3 coding sequence is TGTGCCAGCAGCATACAAGCGGGGGGATACAATGAGCAGTTCTTC. It yields the protein CASSIQAGGYNEQFF.

The genes are TRBV4-3 and TRBJ2-2; possibly TRBD2 for D (5 bases). This CDR3 is built from 15 residues. The germline CDR1 and CDR2 sequences are LGHNA and YSLEER. The V gene lost 0 bases and the J gene lost 6 bases, with 11 bases spanning the gap. The CDR3 nucleotides are TGCGCCAGCAGCCAAGATAGCGAGGGCGCCGGGGAGCTGTTTTTT. Protein sequence: CASSQDSEGAGELFF.

This rearrangement joins TRBV29-1 to TRBJ2-1, with TRBD2 matching 8 bases. Unmatched junction bases numbered 6, after V lost 2 bases and J lost 6 bases. Germline CDR1 reads SQVTM; CDR2 reads ANQGSEA. This CDR3 has 14 amino acids. DNA for the CDR3: TGCAGCGTTGAACCGGGACTAGTAAGCAATGAGCAGTTCTTC. Translating gives CSVEPGLVSNEQFF.

This rearrangement joins TRBV5-4 to TRBJ1-2, with 9 positions matching TRBD1. There are 13 residues in the CDR3. The junction had 3 bases not matched to a gene; V was cut back by 2 bases and J by 7 bases. CDR1 is SGHNT and CDR2 is YYREEE in the germline V gene (reference sequence). The DNA for the CDR3 is TGTGCCAGCAGCTTTACAGGGGGCGCTGGCTACACCTTC. This translates into CASSFTGGAGYTF.

The chain couples TRBV7-9 to TRBJ2-3, with D hard to call. This CDR3 has 12 residues. CDR1 is SEHNR, CDR2 FQNEAQ, per germline (reference sequence). V gave up 1 base and J gave up 6 bases, with 5 bases separating them. CDR3 sequence reads: CASSLDRDTQYF. DNA for the CDR3: TGTGCCAGCAGCTTAGACCGGGATACGCAGTATTTT.

V is TRBV27 and J is TRBJ1-4; 8 nucleotides align to TRBD1. Germline CDR1 MNHEY, CDR2 SMNVEV (reference sequence). The junction had 4 bases not matched to a gene; V was cut back by 4 bases and J by 6 bases. CDR3 length: 14 residues. Written as DNA, the CDR3 is TGTGCCAGCAGTTCAGGGGGCGCCTATGAAAAACTGTTTTTT. Residues: CASSSGGAYEKLFF. Combining the CDR3 with reference TRBV27 and TRBJ1-4 gives the whole variable domain EAQVTQNPRYLITVTGKKLTVTCSQNMNHEYMSWYRQDPGLGLRQIYYSMNVEVTDKGDVPEGYKVSRKEKRNFPLILESPSPNQTSLYFCASSSGGAYEKLFFGSGTQLSVL.

V is TRBV30 and J is TRBJ2-7, with D perhaps TRBD1 (6 bases). This CDR3 is built from 13 residues. Deletions cut 2 bases from V and 3 bases from J, with 11 bases between. Per germline, CDR1 GTSNPN and CDR2 SVGIG (reference sequence). The CDR3 loop is CAWSHSGHYEQYF. The CDR3 region has the DNA TGTGCCTGGAGTCATTCGGGACACTACGAGCAGTACTTC.

This clone has a single count. The chain recombines TRBV15 with TRBJ2-7, with a weak D call TRBD1 (7 bases). The CDR3 length is 18 residues. The germline V and J ends were trimmed by 0 bases and 1 base, with 19 bases remaining between them. CDR1 is LNHNV and CDR2 is YYDKDF in the germline V gene (reference sequence). The chain's CDR3 is CATSRDLKEQGTSYEQYF. DNA of the CDR3: TGTGCCACCAGCAGAGATCTTAAGGAACAGGGGACTTCCTACGAGCAGTACTTC.

The V and J genes are TRBV19 and TRBJ2-5, with 7 bases aligning to TRBD1. This CDR3 has 13 amino acids. Trimming at V came to 8 bases and at J to 4 bases, leaving 7 bases not matched to a gene. Germline V gene data show CDR1 as LNHDA and CDR2 as SQIVND (reference sequence). The CDR3 sequence: CASGSGQSETQYF. The CDR3 DNA reads TGTGCCAGTGGCTCGGGACAGTCAGAGACCCAGTACTTC.